The sequence of this TCR beta chain was determined in a study of T cell changes during pregnancy in multiple sclerosis. Only in-frame clones appear in the TCRdb table, and some are missing; sequencing was by immunoSEQ multiplex PCR. The data show 71,000 or so clones, approximately 90% seen once. The CDR3 consists of 14 residues. The germline gives CDR1 ENHRY, CDR2 SYGVKD. Trimming left V 8 bases short and J 1 base short, with 11 bases between. The chain combines TRBV10-3 with TRBJ2-2; D may be TRBD2 (5 bases). Sequences were derived from peripheral blood, sampled in the third trimester of pregnancy. This TCR derives from a female donor with multiple sclerosis, enrolled in a pregnancy study. The CDR3: CAILASRNTGELFF. CDR3 DNA sequence: TGTGCCATCCTTGCTAGCAGGAACACCGGGGAGCTGTTTTTT.